The clone carrying this TCR beta chain was seen just once. What it binds is unknown. The V gene end was trimmed by 6 bases and the J gene end by 0 bases; junction bases not matched to a gene: 5. Germline-derived CDR1 and CDR2 are MNHNY and SVGAGI (reference sequence). This CDR3 has 15 residues. The sample belongs to a study of cytomegalovirus exposure and HLA in healthy donors. Primers: 60 Vbeta forward and 13 Jbeta reverse. The method was immunoSEQ multiplex PCR; TCRdb's version includes in-frame clones alone and lacks a portion of them. The repertoire consists of around 130,000 clones, with roughly 80% occurring once and the leading ten covering approximately 0.9%. General study findings and limits: Reports described diagnosis of cytomegalovirus status by the classifier as highly specific and sensitive. Cytomegalovirus-associated TCR beta chains were listed, numbering some 170. Reports state that TCR beta sequences accurately predicted most subjects' HLA-A and HLA-B alleles. Of the V segments, some could not be distinguished, including TRBV6-2 and TRBV6-3, and were excluded.

This receptor was obtained from a woman aged 55-70 years in good health and CMV-seronegative. The sample taken for sequencing was PBMCs. The chain is built from TRBV6-6 and TRBJ2-1; 7 nucleotides match TRBD2. CDR3 sequence: CASSRGGSSYNEQFF. The CDR3 bases are TGTGCCAGCAGCCGCGGGGGAAGCTCCTACAATGAGCAGTTCTTC.